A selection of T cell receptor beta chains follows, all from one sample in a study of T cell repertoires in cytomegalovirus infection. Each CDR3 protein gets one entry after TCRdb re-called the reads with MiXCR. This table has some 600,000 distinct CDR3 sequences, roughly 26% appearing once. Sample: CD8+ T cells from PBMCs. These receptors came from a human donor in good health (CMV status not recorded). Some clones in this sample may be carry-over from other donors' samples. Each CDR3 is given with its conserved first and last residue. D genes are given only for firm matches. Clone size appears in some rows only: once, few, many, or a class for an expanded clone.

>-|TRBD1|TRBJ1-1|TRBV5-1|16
TGCGCCAGCAGCTCATCGGGACAGGGAGGCGAGGGTGAAGCTTTCTTT
CASSSSGQGGEGEAFF
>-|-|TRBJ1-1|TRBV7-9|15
TGTGCCAGCAGCTTAGCGGTTAACAGCTACACTGAAGCTTTCTTT
CASSLAVNSYTEAFF
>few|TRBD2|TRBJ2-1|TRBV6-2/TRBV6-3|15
TGTGCCAGCAGTTACTCTGGGGGGGTCTACAATGAGCAGTTCTTC
CASSYSGGVYNEQFF
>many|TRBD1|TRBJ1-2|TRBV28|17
TGTGCCAGCAGTTTCTTGGCAGGGGGCCGTACTAACTATGGCTACACCTTC
CASSFLAGGRTNYGYTF
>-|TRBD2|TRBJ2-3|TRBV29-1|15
TGCAGCGTTGAAGATGGGCTAGCGGGGGGAGATACGCAGTATTTT
CSVEDGLAGGDTQYF
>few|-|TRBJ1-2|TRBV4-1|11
TGCGCCAGCAGCCAAAAAGATGGCTACACCTTC
CASSQKDGYTF
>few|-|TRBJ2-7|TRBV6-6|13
TGTGCCAGCGGTCGGGACACCCACTACGAGCAGTACTTC
CASGRDTHYEQYF
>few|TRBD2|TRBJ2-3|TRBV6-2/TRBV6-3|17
TGTGCCAGCAGCCCCCTCTTTAGCGGGGGGTACACAGATACGCAGTATTTT
CASSPLFSGGYTDTQYF
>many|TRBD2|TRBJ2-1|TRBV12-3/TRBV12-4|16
TGTGCCAGCAGACTCGGACTAGCGGGGGGGCCCAATGAGCAGTTCTTC
CASRLGLAGGPNEQFF
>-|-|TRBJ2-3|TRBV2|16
TGTGCCAGCAGCCCGATCCAGCCTACTAGCACAGATACGCAGTATTTT
CASSPIQPTSTDTQYF
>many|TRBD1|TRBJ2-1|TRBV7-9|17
TGTGCCAGCAGCCCCTACCCCGGGACAGGCGTAGCGAATGAGCAGTTCTTC
CASSPYPGTGVANEQFF
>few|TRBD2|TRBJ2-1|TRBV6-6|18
TGTGCCAGCAGTCTCTATCCAGGGAGGGCAAGCTCCTACAATGAGCAGTTCTTC
CASSLYPGRASSYNEQFF
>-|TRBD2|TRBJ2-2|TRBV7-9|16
TGTGCCAGCAGTAAACTAGCGGGCCTCCCCATCGGGGAGCTGTTTTTT
CASSKLAGLPIGELFF
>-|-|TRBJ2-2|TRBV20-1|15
TGCAGTGCTCCTCTTTGGGGGCCGAACACCGGGGAGCTGTTTTTT
CSAPLWGPNTGELFF
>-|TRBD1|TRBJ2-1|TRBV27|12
TGTGCCAGCAAACAGGGGGGCAATGAGCAGTTCTTC
CASKQGGNEQFF
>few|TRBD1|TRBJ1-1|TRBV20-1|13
TGCAGTGCTGCCGACAGGGGAAGAACTGAAGCTTTCTTT
CSAADRGRTEAFF
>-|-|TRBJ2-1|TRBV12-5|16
TGTGCTAGTGGTACCCCGGATCCCGAGGGCTACAATGAGCAGTTCTTC
CASGTPDPEGYNEQFF
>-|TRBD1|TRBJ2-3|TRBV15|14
TGTGCCACTGCGCAGGACAGGGGCACAGATACGCAGTATTTT
CATAQDRGTDTQYF
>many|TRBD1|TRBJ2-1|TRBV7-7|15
TGTGCTAGCAGCCAGAACCGGGACAGGGTCCATGAGCAGTTCTTC
CASSQNRDRVHEQFF
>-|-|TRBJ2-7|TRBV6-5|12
TGTGCCAGCAGTTATAACAGGAACGAGCAGTACTTC
CASSYNRNEQYF
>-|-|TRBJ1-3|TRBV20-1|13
TGCAGTGCTGAGTCTTCCTATGGAAACACCATATATTTT
CSAESSYGNTIYF
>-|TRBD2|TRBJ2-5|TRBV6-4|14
TGTGCCAGAAGGGGACTAGCGGGTATGGAGACCCAGTACTTC
CARRGLAGMETQYF
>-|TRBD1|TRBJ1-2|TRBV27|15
TGTGCCAGCAGTTTAGGACAGGGGGCGAGAAGTGGCTACACCTTC
CASSLGQGARSGYTF
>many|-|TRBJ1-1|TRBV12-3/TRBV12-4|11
TGTGCCAGCAGCTTAGGGAGTGAAGCTTTCTTT
CASSLGSEAFF
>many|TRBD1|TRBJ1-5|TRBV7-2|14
TGTGCCAGCAGCTTAGATGCAGGGGGGCAGCCCCAGCATTTT
CASSLDAGGQPQHF
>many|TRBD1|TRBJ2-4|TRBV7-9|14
TGTGCCAGCAGCTTCCGGGACAGGCAAAACATTCAGTACTTC
CASSFRDRQNIQYF
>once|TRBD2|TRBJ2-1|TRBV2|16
TGTGCCAGCAGCGGGAACAGCGGGGGCTCCTACAATGAGCAGTTCTTC
CASSGNSGGSYNEQFF
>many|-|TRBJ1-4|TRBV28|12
TGTGCCAGCAGTCCTCGGACCGAAAAACTGTTTTTT
CASSPRTEKLFF
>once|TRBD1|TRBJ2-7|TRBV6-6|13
TGTGCCAGCACTGGGACAGGGTTCTACGAGCAGTACTTC
CASTGTGFYEQYF
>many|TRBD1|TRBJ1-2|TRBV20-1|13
TGCAGTGCTAGTTATGGGACAGGGGTTGGCTACACCTTC
CSASYGTGVGYTF
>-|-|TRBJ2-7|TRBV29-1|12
TGCAGCGTTGAAGATACAGGACACGAGCAGTACTTC
CSVEDTGHEQYF
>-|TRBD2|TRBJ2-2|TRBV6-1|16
TGTGCCAGCAGCCGAACTAGCGGGATGAACACCGGGGAGCTGTTTTTT
CASSRTSGMNTGELFF
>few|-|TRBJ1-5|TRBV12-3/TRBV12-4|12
TGTGCCAGCCGTTTCGTCAATCAGCCCCAGCATTTT
CASRFVNQPQHF
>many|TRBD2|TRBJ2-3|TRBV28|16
TGTGCCAGCAGTCTACTAGCGGGGGCTAGCACAGATACGCAGTATTTT
CASSLLAGASTDTQYF
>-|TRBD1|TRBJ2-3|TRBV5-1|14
TGCGCCAACAGCCGGACAGGGGGATCAGATACGCAGTATTTT
CANSRTGGSDTQYF
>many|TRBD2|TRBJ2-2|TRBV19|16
TGTGCCAGTAGGTCCCCCCTAGCGGGGGTTAGAGGGGAGCTGTTTTTT
CASRSPLAGVRGELFF
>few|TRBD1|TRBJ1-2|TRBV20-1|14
TGCAGTGCTAGAATTCGACAGGGGAACTATGGCTACACCTTC
CSARIRQGNYGYTF
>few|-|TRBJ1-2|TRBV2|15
TGTGCCACCCCTCAATTGACAGATCATAACTATGGCTACACCTTC
CATPQLTDHNYGYTF
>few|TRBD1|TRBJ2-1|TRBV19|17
TGTGCCAGTAGTATGTCCCGGGACAGGGGAGGCTACAATGAGCAGTTCTTC
CASSMSRDRGGYNEQFF
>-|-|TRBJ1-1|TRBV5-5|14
TGTGCCAGCAGCTTGGAACGGGTGGGCACTGAAGCTTTCTTT
CASSLERVGTEAFF